The 7 T cell receptor beta chains below were found in one sample sequenced in a study of a mutant IDH1 vaccine in newly diagnosed glioma. Antigens of these TCRs are unknown. As to time point: week 47, end of study. Doses of 300 ug of mutant IDH1 20-mer peptide were given with topical imiquimod. The repertoire was sequenced with immunoSEQ multiplex PCR; TCRdb's copy has only in-frame clones and lacks some. The sample shows roughly 34,000 clones, around 90% of them seen only once. Sample: PBMCs, taken from a glioma patient whose treatment included an IDH1 peptide vaccine. The source is a woman in her forties with glioma.

The rearrangement joins TRBV2 to TRBJ1-2, with 8 bases matching TRBD1. Germline assignment: CDR1 SNHLY and CDR2 FYNNEI. This CDR3 is 15 amino acids long. V was pared by 7 bases and J by 2 bases, with 9 bases of the junction left unmatched. CDR3 residues: CASTIRGTGNYGYTF. CDR3 in DNA: TGTGCCAGCACCATCCGCGGGACAGGCAACTATGGCTACACCTTC.

The chain links TRBV9 to TRBJ2-6, with D unresolved. The V end lost 0 bases, the J end lost 0 bases, and 7 bases lay between the germline ends. CDR3 length equals 16 residues. Germline CDR1 and CDR2: SGDLS and YYNGEE. The CDR3 DNA sequence: TGTGCCAGCAGCGTAGGTTGGACCTCTGGGGCCAACGTCCTGACTTTC. Translation gives CASSVGWTSGANVLTF.

CDR3 in amino acids: CASSQYRDISYEQYF. The CDR3 DNA is TGCGCCAGCAGCCAGTACCGGGACATCTCCTACGAGCAGTACTTC. The V gene is TRBV4-3, the J gene TRBJ2-7, with D possibly being TRBD1 (6 bases). The CDR3 totals 15 residues. CDR1 and CDR2 from the germline V gene are LGHNA and YSLEER. V gave up 3 bases and J gave up 0 bases, with 12 bases separating them.

The V and J genes are TRBV29-1 and TRBJ1-2, with D hard to call. The CDR3 runs to 13 residues. Trimming cost V 3 bases and J 3 bases, with 11 bases left between them. From germline, CDR1 is SQVTM and CDR2 ANQGSEA. This CDR3 reads CSVEERVDYGYTF. Written as DNA, the CDR3 is TGCAGCGTTGAGGAGAGGGTCGACTATGGCTACACCTTC.

In DNA, the CDR3 is TGTGCCAGCAGCGTAGTATCGCTAGCGGGGGGAAACACCGGGGAGCTGTTTTTT. Translating it yields CASSVVSLAGGNTGELFF. The V call is TRBV9, the J call TRBJ2-2, with TRBD2 matching over 11 bases. V was clipped by 0 bases and J by 2 bases; unmatched bases: 6. The germline gives CDR1 SGDLS, CDR2 YYNGEE. This CDR3 comprises 18 residues.

This chain connects TRBV9 to TRBJ1-1; no reliable D call. The CDR3 extends over 16 amino acids. The V and J ends lost 0 bases and 4 bases respectively, with 16 bases between them. The germline gives CDR1 SGDLS, CDR2 YYNGEE. CDR3 in DNA: TGTGCCAGCAGCGTAGGATTGGGAGTGACTCGCACTGAAGCTTTCTTT. Translation gives CASSVGLGVTRTEAFF.

This chain links TRBV20-1 with TRBJ1-1; D might be TRBD1 (6 bases). The CDR3 is 11 amino acids. V was clipped by 2 bases and J by 11 bases, with 12 bases between them. Germline V CDR1 and CDR2: DFQATT, SNEGSKA (reference sequence). The CDR3 bases are TGCAGTGCTAGACCGGGGGCTGGGGCTTTCTTT. It yields the protein CSARPGAGAFF.